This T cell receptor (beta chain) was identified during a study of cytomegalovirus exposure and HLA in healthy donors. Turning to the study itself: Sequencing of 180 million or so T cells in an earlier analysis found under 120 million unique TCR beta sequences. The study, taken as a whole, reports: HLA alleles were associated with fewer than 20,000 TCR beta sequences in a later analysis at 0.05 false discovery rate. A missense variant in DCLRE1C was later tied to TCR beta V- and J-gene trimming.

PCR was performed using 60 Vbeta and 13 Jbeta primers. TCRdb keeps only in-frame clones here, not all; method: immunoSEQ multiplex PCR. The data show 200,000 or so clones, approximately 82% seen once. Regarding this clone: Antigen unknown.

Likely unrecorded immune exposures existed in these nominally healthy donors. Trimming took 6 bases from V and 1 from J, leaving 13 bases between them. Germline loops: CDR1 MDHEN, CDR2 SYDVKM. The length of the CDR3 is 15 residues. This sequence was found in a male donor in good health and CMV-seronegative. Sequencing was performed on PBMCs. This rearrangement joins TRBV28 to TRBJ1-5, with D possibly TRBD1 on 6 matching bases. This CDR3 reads CASRDQQGSNQPQHF. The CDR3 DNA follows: TGTGCCAGCAGAGACCAACAGGGAAGCAATCAGCCCCAGCATTTT.